The 21 T cell receptor beta chains listed next were all sequenced from one sample in a study of technical replicates of blood from several donors. Assay used: immunoSEQ multiplex PCR; TCRdb lists only in-frame clones, some missing. The sample has roughly 72,000 clones; 94% are singletons. The sequenced material came from T cells isolated from PBMCs. These TCRs come from a human donor in good health.

The chain is built from TRBV4-1 and TRBJ1-1; D is perhaps TRBD1 (5 bases). CDR3 size: 15 residues. The V gene lost 3 bases and the J gene lost 2 bases, with 13 bases spanning the gap. Germline V gene lookup returns CDR1 MGHRA and CDR2 YSYEKL. CDR3 sequence (DNA): TGCGCCAGCAGCCACGTCAGGGCGTCCAACACTGAAGCTTTCTTT. Its protein product is CASSHVRASNTEAFF.

The chain joins TRBV5-1 to TRBJ2-1, with 11 bases aligning to TRBD2. CDR3 length: 16 residues. With V trimmed by 5 bases and J by 0 bases, 4 bases remained unmatched. The V gene's germline CDR1 is SGHRS and CDR2 YFSETQ. The CDR3 DNA is TGCGCCAGCAGTAGACTAGCGGGACCCTCCTACAATGAGCAGTTCTTC. It is translated as CASSRLAGPSYNEQFF. The entire variable domain, with the rest obtained from reference TRBV5-1 and TRBJ2-1, is as follows: KAGVTQTPRYLIKTRGQQVTLSCSPISGHRSVSWYQQTPGQGLQFLFEYFSETQRNKGNFPGRFSGRQFSNSRSEMNVSTLELGDSALYLCASSRLAGPSYNEQFFGPGTRLTVL.

CDR3 sequence reads: CASSHGTVNQPQHF. CDR3 coding DNA: TGTGCCAGCAGCCACGGGACAGTGAATCAGCCCCAGCATTTT. The chain joins TRBV4-2 to TRBJ1-5; 7 bases match TRBD1. This CDR3 comprises 14 residues. CDR1 LGHNA and CDR2 YNFKEQ come from the germline V gene. J lost 4 bases, V lost 3 bases, and 3 bases had no gene match.

This clone was detected once. The chain joins TRBV5-1 to TRBJ1-2; 7 bases align to TRBD1. The V segment lost 4 bases and the J segment 1 base; nucleotides outside the gene matches: 7. Looked up from germline, CDR1 is SGHRS and CDR2 is YFSETQ. The CDR3 is 15 amino acids. The CDR3: CASSQDRVYNYGYTF. In nucleotides, the CDR3 is TGCGCCAGCAGCCAAGACAGGGTTTATAACTATGGCTACACCTTC. Supplemented by reference TRBV5-1 and TRBJ1-2, the full variable domain reads KAGVTQTPRYLIKTRGQQVTLSCSPISGHRSVSWYQQTPGQGLQFLFEYFSETQRNKGNFPGRFSGRQFSNSRSEMNVSTLELGDSALYLCASSQDRVYNYGYTFGSGTRLTVV.

V and J are TRBV6-6 and TRBJ2-1; tentative D call: TRBD1 (6 bases). This CDR3 has 16 amino acids. V was pared by 8 bases and J by 1 base, with 18 bases between. CDR1 is MNHNY and CDR2 is SVGAGI in the germline V gene (reference sequence). In DNA form, the CDR3 reads TGTGCCAGCCTAGACCATCTGGGGGCTTCCTACAATGAGCAGTTCTTC. It is translated as CASLDHLGASYNEQFF.

The chain has TRBV7-2 and TRBJ2-2; D gene ambiguous. Trimming stripped 4 bases from V and 3 bases from J, with 9 bases between. CDR1 and CDR2 (germline): SGHTA, FQGNSA. The CDR3 length is 14 residues. The CDR3 DNA is TGTGCCAGCAGCTCGATAGTAGACACCGGGGAGCTGTTTTTT. It yields the protein CASSSIVDTGELFF. Full variable domain (rest looked up from reference TRBV7-2 and TRBJ2-2): GAGVSQSPSNKVTEKGKDVELRCDPISGHTALYWYRQSLGQGLEFLIYFQGNSAPDKSGLPSDRFSAERTGGSVSTLTIQRTQQEDSAVYLCASSSIVDTGELFFGEGSRLTVL.

The rearrangement uses TRBV18 and TRBJ1-5; D is possibly TRBD1 (6 bases). Germline V gene sequence: CDR1 KGHSH, CDR2 LQKENI. The V gene lost 1 base and the J gene lost 5 bases, with 18 bases spanning the gap. CDR3 length equals 17 residues. Here the CDR3 reads CASSPLPYREVDQPQHF. For the CDR3, the DNA is TGTGCCAGCTCACCACTTCCCTACAGGGAAGTAGATCAGCCCCAGCATTTT.

Here the CDR3 reads CASSPPGVRDYGYTF. The CDR3 DNA follows: TGTGCCAGCAGCCCCCCCGGGGTACGGGACTATGGCTACACCTTC. This chain connects TRBV5-4 to TRBJ1-2; D is uncertain. V lost 4 bases to trimming and J lost 3 bases, with 16 bases between them. The germline CDR1 and CDR2 sequences are SGHNT and YYREEE (reference sequence). The CDR3 sequence is 15 residues long.

The chain employs TRBV6-1 and TRBJ1-4, with 7 bases aligning to TRBD1. Germline CDR1 MNHNS, CDR2 SASEGT. This CDR3 contains 12 residues. With 6 bases clipped from V and 7 bases from J, the junction kept 2 bases outside the gene matches. CDR3 DNA: TGTGCCAGCAGGTCAGGGGGTGAAAAACTGTTTTTT. It translates to CASRSGGEKLFF.

The genes are TRBV19 and TRBJ1-1, with D perhaps matching TRBD1 (6 bases). The V end was cut by 6 bases, the J end by 4 bases, with 18 bases between. The germline V gene encodes CDR1 LNHDA and CDR2 SQIVND (reference sequence). This CDR3 has 15 amino acids. CDR3 bases: TGTGCCAGTAGACCAAACCTACAGGGCTTCACTGAAGCTTTCTTT. Amino acids: CASRPNLQGFTEAFF.

Here the CDR3 reads CAWSPRRTGSGAFF. The CDR3 DNA is TGTGCCTGGAGTCCAAGGCGAACAGGGTCTGGAGCTTTCTTT. The chain recombines TRBV30 with TRBJ1-1; maybe TRBD1 (6 bases). Germline CDR1 is GTSNPN and CDR2 is SVGIG (reference sequence). V was cut by 2 bases and J by 10 bases, with 20 bases left in between. CDR3 length equals 14 residues.

V and J are TRBV7-3 and TRBJ2-1; D may be TRBD2 (6 bases). The CDR3 totals 17 residues. Germline V CDR1 and CDR2: SGHTA, FQGTGA. V was cut by 5 bases and J by 0 bases, with 17 bases left in between. Written as DNA, the CDR3 is TGTGCCAGCAGCCCACAAAGCCTGGACTACTCCTACAATGAGCAGTTCTTC. As protein: CASSPQSLDYSYNEQFF.

The table lists this clone with a count of one. The J gene is TRBJ2-2, the V gene TRBV11-2; the D gene is possibly TRBD1 (6 bases). The CDR3 runs 13 residues. Trimming took off 3 bases at V and 7 bases at J, with 9 bases between the two ends. Germline CDR1 is SGHAT and CDR2 is FQNNGV. This CDR3 is CASSLGAVGELFF. The CDR3 bases are TGTGCCAGCAGCTTGGGGGCCGTCGGGGAGCTGTTTTTT. The complete variable domain, with remaining parts taken from reference TRBV11-2 and TRBJ2-2, reads EAGVAQSPRYKIIEKRQSVAFWCNPISGHATLYWYQQILGQGPKLLIQFQNNGVVDDSQLPKDRFSAERLKGVDSTLKIQPAKLEDSAVYLCASSLGAVGELFFGEGSRLTVL.

V usage is TRBV6-5 and J usage is TRBJ2-7; 12 positions match TRBD2. Germline-derived CDR1 and CDR2 are MNHEY and SVGAGI. Losses at the gene ends were 1 base for V and 3 bases for J; bases not matched to a gene: 1. The CDR3 spans 15 residues. DNA of the CDR3: TGTGCCAGCAGTTACTTGGGACTAGCGGGCTACGAGCAGTACTTC. Protein product: CASSYLGLAGYEQYF.

This clone has a single count. The chain employs TRBV28 and TRBJ2-5; possible D gene TRBD1, 5 bases. This CDR3 has 15 amino acids. V dropped 3 bases and J dropped 1 base, with 12 bases sitting between them. Germline lookup yields CDR1 MDHEN and CDR2 SYDVKM. The CDR3 DNA reads TGTGCCAGCAGTTTTACTTGGGGCTCCCAAGAGACCCAGTACTTC. Translation gives CASSFTWGSQETQYF.

This sequence joins TRBV4-1 and TRBJ1-5; D is unclear. The CDR3 runs 15 residues. Germline V gene lookup returns CDR1 MGHRA and CDR2 YSYEKL. Trimming shortened V by 0 bases and J by 0 bases, and 6 bases separated the two germline ends. This chain's CDR3 is CASSQDSVSNQPQHF. The DNA of the CDR3 is TGCGCCAGCAGCCAAGATTCCGTTAGCAATCAGCCCCAGCATTTT.

The V gene is TRBV28, the J gene TRBJ2-2; D perhaps matches TRBD1 (6 bases). CDR3 length: 14 residues. V lost 5 bases, J lost 4 bases, and 11 bases lay in between. Germline V gene sequence: CDR1 MDHEN, CDR2 SYDVKM. CDR3 loop: CASSPGDITGELFF. In DNA form, the CDR3 reads TGTGCCAGCAGTCCCGGGGACATCACCGGGGAGCTGTTTTTT.

The gene calls are TRBV27 and TRBJ2-7, with D perhaps TRBD1 (6 bases). Germline CDR1 MNHEY, CDR2 SMNVEV (reference sequence). V was trimmed by 0 bases and J by 5 bases, leaving 11 bases between them. This CDR3 is built from 14 residues. The CDR3 nucleotides read TGTGCCAGCAGTTTATCTGAGGGGGTGGACGAGCAGTACTTC. Its translation is CASSLSEGVDEQYF.

The chain carries TRBV5-1 and TRBJ2-7; D perhaps matches TRBD2 (5 bases). Trimming stripped 0 bases from V and 5 bases from J, with 12 bases between. From germline, CDR1 is SGHRS and CDR2 YFSETQ. The CDR3 has 14 amino acids. DNA for the CDR3: TGCGCCAGCAGCTTGGACGTCGGGGTGAACGAGCAGTACTTC. Protein: CASSLDVGVNEQYF.

The table lists this clone with a count of one. This chain links TRBV6-5 with TRBJ2-1; D is perhaps TRBD2 (5 bases). This CDR3 contains 16 residues. Per the germline V gene, CDR1 is MNHEY and CDR2 is SVGAGI. The V end was cut by 4 bases, the J end by 5 bases, with 18 bases between. In DNA form, the CDR3 reads TGTGCCAGCAGTTCCGGACTCCGAGAAACTAACAATGAGCAGTTCTTC. Amino acid sequence: CASSSGLRETNNEQFF.

A single count supports this clone. V is TRBV10-2 and J is TRBJ2-7; possible D gene TRBD1, 5 bases. This CDR3 has 11 residues. CDR1 and CDR2 (germline): WSHSY, SAAADI. V was shortened by 10 bases and J by 4 bases, with 11 bases between the two germline ends. Written as DNA, the CDR3 is TGCGCCACCCAGGGCGTGTACGAGCAGTACTTC. This translates into CATQGVYEQYF.